Listed below are T cell receptor beta chains from one sample, sequenced in a study of cytomegalovirus exposure and HLA in healthy donors. Clones were sequenced by immunoSEQ multiplex PCR, and TCRdb holds only the in-frame ones, with some missing. The repertoire includes 110,000 to 150,000 clones, about two thirds of them detected once, and about 2% sits in the top ten. The sample comprised PBMCs. These receptors originate from an older woman in good health and CMV-seropositive. Both conserved end residues are part of each CDR3. A D gene is named only where the DNA matches it firmly. Part of the rows lack a size; the others show once, few, many or a class for expanded clones.

abundance	d_gene	v_gene	j_gene	CDR3nt	CDR3aa
once	TRBD2	TRBV10-3	TRBJ2-1	TGTGCCATCAGTGGGGGCGGGAGGGCCGTTGAGCAGTTCTTC	CAISGGGRAVEQFF
NA	NA	TRBV5-4	TRBJ1-2	TGTGCCAGCAGCTGGAGTGGATCCTATGGCTACACCTTC	CASSWSGSYGYTF
NA	NA	TRBV9	TRBJ1-4	TGTGCCAGCAGCCCATCATTTGGGGCGGGGGAAAAACTGTTTTTT	CASSPSFGAGEKLFF
NA	TRBD1	TRBV9	TRBJ2-7	TGTGCCAGCAGCGAGGGACAGGGGAGCTCCTACGAGCAGTACTTC	CASSEGQGSSYEQYF
NA	TRBD2	TRBV27	TRBJ2-5	TGTGCCAGCAGTTCACTAGCGCTCCAAGAGACCCAGTACTTC	CASSSLALQETQYF
NA	TRBD2	TRBV2	TRBJ2-7	TGTGCCAGTACGACTAGCGGGTCCTACGAGCAGTACTTC	CASTTSGSYEQYF
NA	NA	TRBV10-3	TRBJ2-5	TGTGCCATCAGTGAGAGTAGGGGGATGGAGACCCAGTACTTC	CAISESRGMETQYF
NA	NA	TRBV10-3	TRBJ2-1	TGTGCCATCAGTTCTACCCTGACAATTAACAATGAGCAGTTCTTC	CAISSTLTINNEQFF
NA	TRBD1	TRBV6-4	TRBJ1-2	TGTGCCAGCAGCCCGGGACAGAACTATGGCTACACCTTC	CASSPGQNYGYTF
NA	TRBD2	TRBV5-6	TRBJ2-1	TGTGCCAGCAGCAGACTAGCGGTACACTCCTACAATGAGCAGTTCTTC	CASSRLAVHSYNEQFF
once	TRBD1	TRBV5-1	TRBJ1-4	TGCGCCAGCAGCTTACCGGGACAGGGAAGCGAAAAACTGTTTTTT	CASSLPGQGSEKLFF
NA	NA	TRBV15	TRBJ1-2	TGTGCCACCAGCCCAGGGTCCAGGGGCTACACCTTC	CATSPGSRGYTF
NA	TRBD2	TRBV4-2	TRBJ2-3	TGTGCCAGCAGCCAAGGTCTAGCGGGAGTAGGGACAGATACGCAGTATTTT	CASSQGLAGVGTDTQYF
NA	NA	TRBV27	TRBJ2-4	TGTGCCAGCATCATAGGGGGGGGACAAAGAAGGGCCAAAAACATTCAGTACTTC	CASIIGGGQRRAKNIQYF
NA	NA	TRBV28	TRBJ2-1	TGTGCCAGCAGTGGGAGCGGTACACGCTCCTACAATGAGCAGTTCTTC	CASSGSGTRSYNEQFF
once	TRBD1	TRBV7-9	TRBJ2-2	TGTGCCAGCAGCGCACTAAGGACAGGGATGGAGGCCGGGGAGCTGTTTTTT	CASSALRTGMEAGELFF
NA	TRBD1	TRBV28	TRBJ1-1	TGTGCCAGCAGCACCGCAGGGGGCTCGGGGAACACTGAAGCTTTCTTT	CASSTAGGSGNTEAFF
NA	TRBD2	TRBV5-1	TRBJ2-1	TGCGCCAGCAGCACCGGGACTAGCGGGAGCAATGAGCAGTTCTTC	CASSTGTSGSNEQFF
NA	NA	TRBV30	TRBJ2-5	TGTGCCTGGAGTGTGGAGAACCAAGAGACCCAGTACTTC	CAWSVENQETQYF
NA	NA	TRBV6-1	TRBJ2-5	TGTGCCAGCAGGGACCGGGGAGTAGAGACCCAGTACTTC	CASRDRGVETQYF
once	TRBD1	TRBV19	TRBJ1-2	TGTGCCAGCACGGGACAGAGTTATGGCTACACCTTC	CASTGQSYGYTF
NA	NA	TRBV7-2	TRBJ2-7	TGTGCCAGCAGCTTAGTTAGCGGAGCCTCCTACGAGCAGTACTTC	CASSLVSGASYEQYF
once	TRBD1	TRBV28	TRBJ2-7	TGTGCCAGCAGTTCGCGGACAGGGTCCGACTACGAGCAGTACTTC	CASSSRTGSDYEQYF
NA	NA	TRBV10-2	TRBJ2-3	TGCGCCAGCCGAATCACGGGGGATACGCAGTATTTT	CASRITGDTQYF
few	TRBD2	TRBV2	TRBJ2-1	TGTGCCAGCACCGTGGCTAGCGGGGGCGGTGAGCAGTTCTTC	CASTVASGGGEQFF
NA	NA	TRBV25-1	TRBJ2-7	TGTGCCAGCAGCAATAGCGACTACGAGCAGTACTTC	CASSNSDYEQYF
NA	NA	TRBV13	TRBJ2-7	TGTGCCAGCAGCATACAGAGTGGCGAGCAGTACTTC	CASSIQSGEQYF
NA	NA	TRBV19	TRBJ2-6	TGTGCCAGTAGTCCAACTGGGGCCAACGTCCTGACTTTC	CASSPTGANVLTF
NA	TRBD1	TRBV6-6	TRBJ2-7	TGTGCCAGCAGTTACTCGAAGGACAGGGGGGGGTACGAGCAGTACTTC	CASSYSKDRGGYEQYF
NA	TRBD1	TRBV14	TRBJ1-2	TGTGCCAGCAGCCCCCTTGGACAGGGATATGGCTATGGCTACACCTTC	CASSPLGQGYGYGYTF
NA	NA	TRBV18	TRBJ1-1	TGTGCCAGCTCACCCCTTTCCCTTGCGGGCACTGAAGCTTTCTTT	CASSPLSLAGTEAFF
NA	NA	TRBV28	TRBJ2-7	TGTGCCAGCAGTTCTCGGGAAATGGGGCAGTACTTC	CASSSREMGQYF
NA	TRBD1	TRBV2	TRBJ2-1	TGTGCCAGCAGCCCCGGGACAGGGGGCTACAATGAGCAGTTCTTC	CASSPGTGGYNEQFF
NA	NA	TRBV25-1	TRBJ1-1	TGTGCCACTCAAAGAGGGGGGGGCTCCACTGAAGCTTTCTTT	CATQRGGGSTEAFF
NA	NA	TRBV4-1	TRBJ2-2	TGCGCCAGCAGCCAAGGAAAGTCGAGGGGGAAGGGCGGGGAGCTGTTTTTT	CASSQGKSRGKGGELFF
NA	NA	TRBV18	TRBJ1-3	TGTGCCAGCTCACCTGCGGCCGAGAACACCATATATTTT	CASSPAAENTIYF
few	TRBD1	TRBV7-2	TRBJ1-1	TGTGCCAGCAGCCTCAGGACAGGGAGAGCTTTCTTT	CASSLRTGRAFF
few	TRBD2	TRBV5-1	TRBJ2-7	TGCGCCAGCACCCCTACTAGCGGGACTTCCTACGAGCAGTACTTC	CASTPTSGTSYEQYF
NA	NA	TRBV4-2	TRBJ1-1	TGTGCCAGCAGCCGTGACTTACAGGGTCGGCTAATGAACACTGAAGCTTTCTTT	CASSRDLQGRLMNTEAFF
NA	NA	TRBV5-1	TRBJ1-1	TGCGCCAGCAGCTTGGTTGGACCCAGGGGAAGGAAAACTGAAGCTTTCTTT	CASSLVGPRGRKTEAFF
NA	TRBD2	TRBV6-1	TRBJ2-7	TGTGGTTCGAGACTAGCGGGAGGCAACGAGCAGTACTTC	CGSRLAGGNEQYF
few	TRBD1	TRBV5-6	TRBJ1-2	TGTGCCAGCAGCCCAGGGACAGCCGACTACACCTTC	CASSPGTADYTF
once	NA	TRBV27	TRBJ2-3	TGTGCCAGCAGTTTTTGGGCTGGATCAGATACGCAGTATTTT	CASSFWAGSDTQYF
NA	NA	TRBV9	TRBJ1-1	TGTGCCAGCAGCGAGACCCCGGTAGGGGGCACTGAAGCTTTCTTT	CASSETPVGGTEAFF
NA	TRBD1	TRBV5-4	TRBJ1-1	TGTGCCAGCAGCTGGGCCCGGGACAGGGGGCCCACTGAAGCTTTCTTT	CASSWARDRGPTEAFF
NA	TRBD2	TRBV18	TRBJ2-4	TGTGCCAGCTCACCACTTACCGGGGCGGGAGTGGCCAAAAACATTCAGTACTTC	CASSPLTGAGVAKNIQYF
few	TRBD1	TRBV6-1	TRBJ1-5	TGTGCCAGCATTGACAGGGCTAGCAATCAGCCCCAGCATTTT	CASIDRASNQPQHF
NA	NA	TRBV28	TRBJ1-1	TGTGCCAGCAGTTTGTCGTTTGGATTAAGGGGGACTGAAGCTTTCTTT	CASSLSFGLRGTEAFF